This TCR beta chain was identified in a study of shared clonotypes between healthy human individuals (TCRdb year 2020). Regarding the research as a whole: The cohort comprised a couple of women and a few men aged 18 to 49 years. Blood TCR repertoires of about five healthy adults were deeply sequenced to estimate repertoire size and the extent of clonotype sharing between individuals. Different laboratories and diverse techniques were used to prepare libraries and sequence TCR repertoires, to increase sequencing depth and limit assay-specific biases. Leukapheresis yielded between about 0.9 and 9.5 billion PBMCs per donor.

Using the deep immunoSEQ assay, TCR CDR3 regions were amplified from genomic DNA by multiplex PCR. Extracted genomic DNA from each cell subset was distributed evenly across all wells of several immunoSEQ 96-well plates, and each plate was treated as a replicate. For unsorted PBMC, each replicate PCR was loaded with approximately 0.3 ug genomic DNA, equivalent to some 27,000 T cell genomes. Ten immunoSEQ deep assay plates were used to sequence the unsorted PBMC genomic DNA. Purified libraries were measured with a Qubit 3.0 fluorometer, size-checked on a Bioanalyzer 2100, and measured again with the KAPA Library Quantification kit. A separate single-read 150-cycle Illumina NextSeq 550 flow cell was used to sequence each immunoSEQ 96-well plate. The authors' pipeline ran thus. Because the immunoSEQ output included only junctional sequences and no quality scores, the filtering could not be the same as the filtering used for full-length reads. Sequences were annotated with PyIR, a Python wrapper for IgBLAST v1.9, using IMGT germline references to assign V/J genes and CDR3. Reads were removed for weak V/J assignments (E-value above 1e-6), missing CDR3, stop codons, out-of-frame junctions, or ambiguous translated residues. V3J clonotypes were defined by identical inferred V gene, J gene, and CDR3 amino acid sequence. The percentage overlap between two repertoires was calculated by dividing the number of shared unique clonotypes by the size of the smaller repertoire. Richness of each repertoire was evaluated using RTK rarefaction, the Chao1 estimator, and Recon v2.1 estimates of unobserved clonotypes. What TCRdb holds here is the immuneACCESS table cut down to in-frame rearrangements. Part of the clones is not present; checked against another copy, under half of the missing clones reflect an unresolved V gene, and the others are unexplained. The V and J calls and clone size were taken over from that table, and D and trimming were inferred from the DNA. The sample table lists fewer than 600,000 clones, roughly 78% of them with a count of one. The ten largest clones capture approximately 12% of the sample.

Healthy HIV-negative adults with no recently reported acute infections or vaccinations were included as donors. Only Caucasian adults living in Nashville, Tennessee, USA were represented among the donors. For unsorted samples, tens of millions of PBMCs were counted, and genomic DNA was extracted using the QIAamp DNA Blood Mini kit. Blood was collected by leukapheresis, and PBMCs were isolated by Ficoll-Histopaque density gradient centrifugation and then cryopreserved in liquid nitrogen vapor phase. What the research found in general, with its limitations: Based on pairwise subsampling, the degree of clonotype sharing among donors was expected to be affected by sequencing depth. Only blood was sampled, and tissue TCR repertoires likely differ from those in blood. The genetic and exposure-history diversity represented was limited by the small number of donors.

With regard to this clone: What this receptor recognizes is not known. Nothing much larger sits one base from this clone, and base qualities are not available.

The germline V gene provides CDR1 SGHVS and CDR2 FNYEAQ. Taken from cysteine to phenylalanine, the CDR3 has 16 residues. The retained sequence is limited to the CDR3, 48 bases, with the frame set at the first base. The V end loses 5 bases and the J end loses 4 bases, and a stretch of 18 bases separates them. What was sequenced was PBMCs. This receptor was taken from a woman aged 40 to 49 in good health. Some clones in this sample may be carry-over from other donors' samples. Recombination linked TRBV7-6 to TRBJ2-1, with the D segment identity uncertain. The sequence in DNA is TGTGCCAGCAGCGACGAAGGTACTCTGGGTTACAATGAGCAGTTCTTC. Its coded protein is CASSDEGTLGYNEQFF.